This TCR beta chain is from a study of blood T cell repertoires in COVID-19. Study-level background: Sources were T cells, B-cell-depleted T cells, or PBMCs; the material itself was cDNA or gDNA.

Clones were sequenced by immunoSEQ multiplex PCR, and TCRdb holds only the in-frame ones, with some missing. Among approximately 150,000 clones listed, more than 70% were seen once. The TCR sequence derives from a woman between 45 and 65 years old with acute or convalescent COVID-19. Sequences were obtained from peripheral blood.

The DNA for the CDR3 is TGTGCCAGCAGCCAAGACCCCGGACAGGGGTATGGCTACACCTTC. This encodes CASSQDPGQGYGYTF. The chain joins TRBV4-2 to TRBJ1-2; TRBD1 aligns across 9 bases. The CDR3 has 15 amino acids. The germline CDR1 and CDR2 sequences are LGHNA and YNFKEQ. V lost 0 bases, J lost 5 bases, and 4 bases stayed unmatched.